This T cell receptor beta chain was documented in a study of control samples from healthy donors and cancer patients. J lost 4 bases, V lost 3 bases, and 5 bases had no gene match. CDR1 is SNHLY and CDR2 is FYNNEI in the germline V gene. The CDR3 has 14 residues. Clones were read by immunoSEQ multiplex PCR, and TCRdb kept only the in-frame ones, dropping some. This repertoire shows more than 15,000 clones, 88% found once; its top ten account for around 10%. Source material: PBMCs. This chain joins TRBV2 and TRBJ2-7; TRBD1 agrees at 8 bases. This receptor was obtained from a woman aged 60 to 75 with head and neck cancer. The CDR3: CASSEQGQAYEQYF. CDR3 DNA: TGTGCCAGCAGTGAGCAGGGACAGGCTTACGAGCAGTACTTC.